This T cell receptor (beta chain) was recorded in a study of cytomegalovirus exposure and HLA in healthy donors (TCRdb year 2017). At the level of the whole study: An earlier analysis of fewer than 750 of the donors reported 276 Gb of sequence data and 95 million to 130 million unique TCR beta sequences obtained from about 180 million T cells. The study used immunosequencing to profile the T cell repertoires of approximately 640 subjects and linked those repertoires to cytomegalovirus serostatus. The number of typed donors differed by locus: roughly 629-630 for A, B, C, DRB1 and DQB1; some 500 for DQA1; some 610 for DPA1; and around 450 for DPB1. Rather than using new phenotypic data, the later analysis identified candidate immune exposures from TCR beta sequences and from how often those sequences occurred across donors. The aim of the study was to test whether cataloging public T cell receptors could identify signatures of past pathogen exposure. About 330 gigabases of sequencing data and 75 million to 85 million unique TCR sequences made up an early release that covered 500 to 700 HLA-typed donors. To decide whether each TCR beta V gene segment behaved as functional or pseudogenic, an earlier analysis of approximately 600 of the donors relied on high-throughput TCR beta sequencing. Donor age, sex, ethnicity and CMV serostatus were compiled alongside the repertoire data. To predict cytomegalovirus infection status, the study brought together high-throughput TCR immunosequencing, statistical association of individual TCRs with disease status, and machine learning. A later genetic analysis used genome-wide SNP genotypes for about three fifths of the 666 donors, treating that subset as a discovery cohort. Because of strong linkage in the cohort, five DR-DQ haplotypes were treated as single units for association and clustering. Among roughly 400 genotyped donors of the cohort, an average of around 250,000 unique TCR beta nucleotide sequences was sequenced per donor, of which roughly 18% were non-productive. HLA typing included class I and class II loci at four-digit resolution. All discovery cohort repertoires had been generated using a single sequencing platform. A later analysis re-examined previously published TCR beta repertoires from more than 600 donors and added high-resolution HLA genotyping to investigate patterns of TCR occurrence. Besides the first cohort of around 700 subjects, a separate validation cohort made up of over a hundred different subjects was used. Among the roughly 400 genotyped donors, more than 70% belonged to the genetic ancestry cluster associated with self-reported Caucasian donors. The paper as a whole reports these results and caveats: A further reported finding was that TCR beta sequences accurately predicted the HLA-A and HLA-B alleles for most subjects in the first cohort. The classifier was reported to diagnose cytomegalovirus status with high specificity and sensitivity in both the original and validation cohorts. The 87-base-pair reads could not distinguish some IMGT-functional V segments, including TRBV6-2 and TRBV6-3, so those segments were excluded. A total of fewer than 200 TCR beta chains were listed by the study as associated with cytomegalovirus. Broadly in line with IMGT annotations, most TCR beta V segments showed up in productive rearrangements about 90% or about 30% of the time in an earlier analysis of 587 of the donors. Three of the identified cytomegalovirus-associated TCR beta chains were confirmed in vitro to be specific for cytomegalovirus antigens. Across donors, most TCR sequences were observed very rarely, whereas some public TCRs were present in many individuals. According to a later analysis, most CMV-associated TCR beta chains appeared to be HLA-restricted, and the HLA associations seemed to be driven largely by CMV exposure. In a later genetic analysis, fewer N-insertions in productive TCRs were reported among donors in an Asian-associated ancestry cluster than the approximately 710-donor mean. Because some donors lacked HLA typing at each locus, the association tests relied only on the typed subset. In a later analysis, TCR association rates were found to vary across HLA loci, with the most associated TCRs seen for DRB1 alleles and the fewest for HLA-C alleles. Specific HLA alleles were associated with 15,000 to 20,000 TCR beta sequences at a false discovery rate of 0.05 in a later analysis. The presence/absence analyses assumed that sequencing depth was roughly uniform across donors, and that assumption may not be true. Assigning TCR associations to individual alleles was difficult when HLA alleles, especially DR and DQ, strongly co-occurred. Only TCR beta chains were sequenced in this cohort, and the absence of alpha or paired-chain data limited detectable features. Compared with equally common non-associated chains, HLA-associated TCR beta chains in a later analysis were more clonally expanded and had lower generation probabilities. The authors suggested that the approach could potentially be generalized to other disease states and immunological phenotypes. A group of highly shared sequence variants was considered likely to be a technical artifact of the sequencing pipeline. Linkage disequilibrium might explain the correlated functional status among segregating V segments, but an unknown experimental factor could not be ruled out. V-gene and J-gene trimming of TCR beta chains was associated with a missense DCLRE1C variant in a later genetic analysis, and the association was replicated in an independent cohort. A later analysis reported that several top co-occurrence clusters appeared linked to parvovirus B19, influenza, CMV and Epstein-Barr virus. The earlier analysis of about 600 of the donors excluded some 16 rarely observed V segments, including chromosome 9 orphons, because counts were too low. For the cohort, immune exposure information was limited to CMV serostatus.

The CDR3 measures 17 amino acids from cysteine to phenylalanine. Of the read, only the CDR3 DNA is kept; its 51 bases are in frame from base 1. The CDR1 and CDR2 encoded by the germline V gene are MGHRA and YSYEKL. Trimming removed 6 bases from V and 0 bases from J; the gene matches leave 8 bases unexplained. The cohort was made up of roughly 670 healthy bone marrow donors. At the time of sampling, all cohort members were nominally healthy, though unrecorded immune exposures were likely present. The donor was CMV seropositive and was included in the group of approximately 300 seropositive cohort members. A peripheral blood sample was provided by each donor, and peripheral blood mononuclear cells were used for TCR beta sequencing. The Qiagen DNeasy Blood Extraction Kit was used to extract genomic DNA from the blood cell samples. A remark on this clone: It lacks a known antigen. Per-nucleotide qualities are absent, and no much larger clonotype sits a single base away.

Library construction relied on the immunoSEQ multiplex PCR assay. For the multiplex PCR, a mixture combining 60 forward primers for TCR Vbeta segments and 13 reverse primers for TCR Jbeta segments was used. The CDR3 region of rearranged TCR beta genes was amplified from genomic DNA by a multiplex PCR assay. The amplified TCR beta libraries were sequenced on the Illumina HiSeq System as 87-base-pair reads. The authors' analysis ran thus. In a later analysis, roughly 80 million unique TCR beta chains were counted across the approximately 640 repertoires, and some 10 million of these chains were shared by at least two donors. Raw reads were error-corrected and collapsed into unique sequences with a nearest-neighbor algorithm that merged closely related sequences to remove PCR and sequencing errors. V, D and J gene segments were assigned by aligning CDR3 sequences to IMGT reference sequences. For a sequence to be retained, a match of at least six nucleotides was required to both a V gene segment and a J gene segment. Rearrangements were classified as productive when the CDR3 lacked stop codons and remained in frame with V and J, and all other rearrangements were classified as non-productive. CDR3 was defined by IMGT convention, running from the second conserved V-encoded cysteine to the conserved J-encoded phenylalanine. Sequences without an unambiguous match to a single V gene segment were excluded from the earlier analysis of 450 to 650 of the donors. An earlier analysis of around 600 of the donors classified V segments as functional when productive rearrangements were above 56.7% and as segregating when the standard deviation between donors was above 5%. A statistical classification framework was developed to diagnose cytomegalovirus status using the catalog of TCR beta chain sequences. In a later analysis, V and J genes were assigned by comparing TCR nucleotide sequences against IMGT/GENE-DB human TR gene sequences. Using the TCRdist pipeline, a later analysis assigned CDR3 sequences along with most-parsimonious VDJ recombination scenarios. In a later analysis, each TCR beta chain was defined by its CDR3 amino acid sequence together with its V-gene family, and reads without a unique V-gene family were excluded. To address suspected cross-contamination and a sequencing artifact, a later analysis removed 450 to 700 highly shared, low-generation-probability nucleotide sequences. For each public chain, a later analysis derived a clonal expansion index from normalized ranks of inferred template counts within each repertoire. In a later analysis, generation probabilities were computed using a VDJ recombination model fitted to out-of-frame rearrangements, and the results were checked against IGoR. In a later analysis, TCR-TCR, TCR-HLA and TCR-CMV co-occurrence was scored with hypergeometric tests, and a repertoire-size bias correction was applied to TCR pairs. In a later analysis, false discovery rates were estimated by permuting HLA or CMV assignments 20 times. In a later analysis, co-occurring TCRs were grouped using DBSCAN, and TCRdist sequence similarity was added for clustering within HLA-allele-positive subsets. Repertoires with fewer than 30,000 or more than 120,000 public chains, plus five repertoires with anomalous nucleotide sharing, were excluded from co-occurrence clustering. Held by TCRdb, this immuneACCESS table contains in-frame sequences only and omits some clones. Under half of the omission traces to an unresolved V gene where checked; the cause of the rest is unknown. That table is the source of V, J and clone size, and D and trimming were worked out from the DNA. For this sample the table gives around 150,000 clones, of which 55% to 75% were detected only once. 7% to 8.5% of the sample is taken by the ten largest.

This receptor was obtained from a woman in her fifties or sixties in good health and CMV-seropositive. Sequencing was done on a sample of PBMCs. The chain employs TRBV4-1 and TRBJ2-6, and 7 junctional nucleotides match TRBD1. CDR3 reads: CASRTTGTISGANVLTF. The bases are TGCGCCAGCAGGACGACAGGGACAATCTCTGGGGCCAACGTCCTGACTTTC.